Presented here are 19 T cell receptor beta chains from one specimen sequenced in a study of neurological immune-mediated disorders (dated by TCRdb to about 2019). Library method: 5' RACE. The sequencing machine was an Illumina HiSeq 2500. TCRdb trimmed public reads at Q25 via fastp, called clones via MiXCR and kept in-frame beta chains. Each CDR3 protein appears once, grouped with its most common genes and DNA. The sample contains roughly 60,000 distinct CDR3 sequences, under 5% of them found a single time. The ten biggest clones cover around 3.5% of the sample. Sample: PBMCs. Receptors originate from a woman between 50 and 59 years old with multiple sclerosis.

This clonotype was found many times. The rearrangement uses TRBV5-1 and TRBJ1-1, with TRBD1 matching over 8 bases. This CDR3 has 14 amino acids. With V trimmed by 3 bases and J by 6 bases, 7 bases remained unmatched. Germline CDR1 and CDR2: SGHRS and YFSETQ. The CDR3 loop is CASSSQGAWAEAFF. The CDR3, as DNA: TGCGCCAGCAGCTCGCAGGGGGCGTGGGCTGAAGCTTTCTTT.

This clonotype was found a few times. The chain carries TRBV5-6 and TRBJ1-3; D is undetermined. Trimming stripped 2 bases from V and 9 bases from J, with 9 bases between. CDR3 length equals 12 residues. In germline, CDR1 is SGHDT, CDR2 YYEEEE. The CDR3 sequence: CASSFLPGTIYF. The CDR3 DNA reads TGTGCCAGCAGCTTCCTCCCAGGCACCATATATTTT. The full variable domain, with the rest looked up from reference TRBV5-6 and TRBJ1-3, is DAGVTQSPTHLIKTRGQQVTLRCSPKSGHDTVSWYQQALGQGPQFIFQYYEEEERQRGNFPDRFSGHQFPNYSSELNVNALLLGDSALYLCASSFLPGTIYFGEGSWLTVV.

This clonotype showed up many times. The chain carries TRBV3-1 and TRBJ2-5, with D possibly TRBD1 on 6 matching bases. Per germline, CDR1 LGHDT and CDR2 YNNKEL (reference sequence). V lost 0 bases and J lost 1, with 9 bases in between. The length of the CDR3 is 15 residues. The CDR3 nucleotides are TGTGCCAGCAGCCAAGATTGGGGGCTCCAAGAGACCCAGTACTTC. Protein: CASSQDWGLQETQYF.

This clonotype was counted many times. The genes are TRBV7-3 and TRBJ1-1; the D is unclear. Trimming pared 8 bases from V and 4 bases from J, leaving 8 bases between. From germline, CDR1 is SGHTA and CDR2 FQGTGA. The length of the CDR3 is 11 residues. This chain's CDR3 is CASGPFTEAFF. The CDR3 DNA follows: TGTGCCAGCGGCCCCTTCACTGAAGCTTTCTTT.

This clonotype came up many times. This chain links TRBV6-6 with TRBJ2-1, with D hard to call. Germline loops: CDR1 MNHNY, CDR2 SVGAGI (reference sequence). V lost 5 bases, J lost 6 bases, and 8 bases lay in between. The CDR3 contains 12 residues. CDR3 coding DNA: TGTGCCAGCAGTCCACAGATCAATGAGCAGTTCTTC. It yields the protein CASSPQINEQFF.

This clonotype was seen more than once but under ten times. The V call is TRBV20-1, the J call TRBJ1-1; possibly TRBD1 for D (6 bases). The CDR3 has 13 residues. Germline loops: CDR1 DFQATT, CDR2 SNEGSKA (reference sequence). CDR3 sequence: CSDAGASDTEAFF. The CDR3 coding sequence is TGCAGCGATGCGGGGGCGAGTGACACTGAAGCTTTCTTT.

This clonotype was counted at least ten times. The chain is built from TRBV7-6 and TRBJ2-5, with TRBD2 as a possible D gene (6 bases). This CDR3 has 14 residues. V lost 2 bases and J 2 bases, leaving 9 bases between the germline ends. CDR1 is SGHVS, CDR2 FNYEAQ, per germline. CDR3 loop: CASSLYGRQETQYF. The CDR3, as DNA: TGTGCCAGCAGCTTATACGGGAGACAAGAGACCCAGTACTTC.

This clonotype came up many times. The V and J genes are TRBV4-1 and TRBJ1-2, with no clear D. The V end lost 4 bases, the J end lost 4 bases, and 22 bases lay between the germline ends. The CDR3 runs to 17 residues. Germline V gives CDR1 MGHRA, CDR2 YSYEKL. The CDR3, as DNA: TGCGCCAGCAGCCTATCAGCCCCCAGGACGGAACGCTATGGCTACACCTTC. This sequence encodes CASSLSAPRTERYGYTF.

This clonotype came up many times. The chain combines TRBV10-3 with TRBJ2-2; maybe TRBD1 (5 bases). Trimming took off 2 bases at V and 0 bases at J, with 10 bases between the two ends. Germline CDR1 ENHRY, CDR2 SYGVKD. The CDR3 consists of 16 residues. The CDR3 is CAISEQDIANTGELFF. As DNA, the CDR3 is TGTGCCATCAGTGAGCAGGACATCGCGAACACCGGGGAGCTGTTTTTT.

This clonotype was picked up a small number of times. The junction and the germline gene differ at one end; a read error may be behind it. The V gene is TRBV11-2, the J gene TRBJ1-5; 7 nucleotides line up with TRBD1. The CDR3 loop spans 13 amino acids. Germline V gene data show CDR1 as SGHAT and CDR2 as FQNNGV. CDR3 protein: CASSSQGEQPQNF. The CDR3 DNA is TGTGCCAGCAGCTCGCAGGGGGAACAGCCCCAGAATTTT.

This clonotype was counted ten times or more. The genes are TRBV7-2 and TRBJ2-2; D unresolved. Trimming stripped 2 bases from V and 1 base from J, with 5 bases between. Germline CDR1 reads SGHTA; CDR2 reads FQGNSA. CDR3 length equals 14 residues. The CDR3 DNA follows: TGTGCCAGCAGCTTACGGGTGAACACCGGGGAGCTGTTTTTT. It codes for CASSLRVNTGELFF.

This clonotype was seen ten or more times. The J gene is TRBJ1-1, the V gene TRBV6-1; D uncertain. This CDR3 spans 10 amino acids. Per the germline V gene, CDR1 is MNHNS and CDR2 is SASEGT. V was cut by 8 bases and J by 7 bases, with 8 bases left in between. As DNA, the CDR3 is TGTGCCAGCGGGGTGGGTGAAGCTTTCTTT. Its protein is CASGVGEAFF.

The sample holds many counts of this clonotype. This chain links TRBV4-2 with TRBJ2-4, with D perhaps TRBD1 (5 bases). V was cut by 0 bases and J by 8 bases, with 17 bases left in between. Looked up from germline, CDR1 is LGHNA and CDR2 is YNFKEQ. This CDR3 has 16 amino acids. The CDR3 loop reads CASSQDSTQGVDIQYF. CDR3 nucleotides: TGTGCCAGCAGCCAAGATAGCACGCAGGGCGTTGACATTCAGTACTTC.

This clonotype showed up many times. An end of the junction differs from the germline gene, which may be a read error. The CDR3 loop reads CASSLEGLQSPLNF. The CDR3 DNA follows: TGTGCCAGCAGCTTAGAGGGTTTGCAATCACCCCTCAACTTT. The rearrangement links TRBV7-2 to TRBJ1-6; D unclear. CDR1 SGHTA and CDR2 FQGNSA come from the germline V gene. The CDR3 extends over 14 amino acids.

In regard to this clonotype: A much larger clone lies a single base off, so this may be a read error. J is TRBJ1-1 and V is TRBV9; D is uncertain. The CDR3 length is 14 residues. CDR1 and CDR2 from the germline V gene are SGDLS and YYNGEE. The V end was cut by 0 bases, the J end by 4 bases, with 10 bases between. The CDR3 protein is CASSVGHRSTEAFF. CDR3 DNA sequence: TGTGCCAGCAGCGTAGGTCATAGGAGCACTGAAGCTTTCTTT. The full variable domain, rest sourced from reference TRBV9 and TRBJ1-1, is DSGVTQTPKHLITATGQRVTLRCSPRSGDLSVYWYQQSLDQGLQFLIQYYNGEERAKGNILERFSAQQFPDLHSELNLSSLELGDSALYFCASSVGHRSTEAFFGQGTRLTVV.

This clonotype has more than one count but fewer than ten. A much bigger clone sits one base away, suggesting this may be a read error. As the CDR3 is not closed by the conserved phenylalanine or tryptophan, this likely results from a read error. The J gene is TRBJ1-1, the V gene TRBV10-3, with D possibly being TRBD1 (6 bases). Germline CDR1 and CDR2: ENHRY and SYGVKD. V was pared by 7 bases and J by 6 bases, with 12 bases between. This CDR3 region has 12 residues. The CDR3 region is CAIKGGMAEAFY. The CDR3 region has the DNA TGTGCCATCAAAGGGGGTATGGCTGAAGCTTTCTAT.

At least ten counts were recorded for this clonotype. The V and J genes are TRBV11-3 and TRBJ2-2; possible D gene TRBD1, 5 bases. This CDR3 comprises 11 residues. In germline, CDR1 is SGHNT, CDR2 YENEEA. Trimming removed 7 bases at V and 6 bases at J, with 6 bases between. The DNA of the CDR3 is TGTGCCAGCAAAGGGGCCGGGGAGCTGTTTTTT. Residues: CASKGAGELFF.

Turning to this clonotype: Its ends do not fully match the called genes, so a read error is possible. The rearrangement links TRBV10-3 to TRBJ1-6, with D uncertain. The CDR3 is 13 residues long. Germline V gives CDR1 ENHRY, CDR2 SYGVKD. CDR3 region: CAISELPGAPLNF. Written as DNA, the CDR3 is TGTGCCATCAGTGAGCTCCCAGGAGCACCCCTCAACTTT.

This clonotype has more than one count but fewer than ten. CDR3 protein: CASSTTFGGTYEQYF. DNA for the CDR3: TGTGCCAGCAGTACGACTTTTGGCGGGACATACGAGCAGTACTTC. The V call is TRBV7-2, the J call TRBJ2-7; D could derive from TRBD1 or TRBD2 (6 bases each). Germline-derived CDR1 and CDR2 are SGHTA and FQGNSA. The V and J ends lost 6 bases and 4 bases respectively, with 19 bases between them. CDR3 length: 15 residues.